This TCR beta chain was retrieved from a study of graft-versus-host responses after intestinal transplantation. Worth noting for this clone: Antigen specificity is unknown.

Produced via immunoSEQ multiplex PCR; TCRdb's table is partial and in-frame only. The sample includes over 80,000 clones, 90% to 95% seen only once; the top ten take about 0.18%. Trimming left V 6 bases short and J 1 base short, with 18 bases between. CDR1 SGHTA and CDR2 FQGNSA come from the germline V gene. This CDR3 contains 16 residues. The receptor was isolated from a human donor who was the organ donor for an intestinal transplant. Sequencing used unstimulated CD4+ T cells sorted from spleen or lymph node cells, obtained before transplant. The chain combines TRBV7-2 with TRBJ1-1, with a weak D call TRBD1 (6 bases). This CDR3 reads CASRREPPQGNTEAFF. The CDR3 DNA sequence: TGTGCCAGCAGGCGGGAGCCCCCACAGGGGAACACTGAAGCTTTCTTT.